This TCR beta chain came from a study of T cells in Graves' hyperthyroidism and ophthalmopathy. Study-level background: Peripheral blood draws took place at initial diagnosis, ahead of any treatment.

The CDR3 loop spans 15 amino acids. After removal of 4 bases from V and 0 bases from J, the junction contained 3 bases not matched to a gene. Germline V gene lookup returns CDR1 MNHNS and CDR2 SASEGT. Details on this clonotype: The missing conserved phenylalanine or tryptophan at the end of this CDR3 makes a read error likely.

Amplified TCR beta CDR3 regions came from RNA transcripts. With the HTBI primer set, the TCR CDR3 went through a first round of RT-PCR. TCRdb used MiXCR to reprocess the multiplex PCR reads, holding one entry per CDR3 protein. There are roughly 250,000 distinct CDR3 sequences in the sample; approximately 20% occur only once, and approximately 60% lies in the top ten. This rearrangement joins TRBV6-1 to TRBJ2-1, with 7 bases lining up with TRBD2. The sequence came from a man younger than 45 with Graves' ophthalmopathy. Sequencing was carried out using blood. The CDR3 here is CASSVRGSSYNEQFC. Here the CDR3 DNA reads TGTGCCAGCAGTGTCCGCGGGAGCTCCTACAATGAGCAGTTCTGC.